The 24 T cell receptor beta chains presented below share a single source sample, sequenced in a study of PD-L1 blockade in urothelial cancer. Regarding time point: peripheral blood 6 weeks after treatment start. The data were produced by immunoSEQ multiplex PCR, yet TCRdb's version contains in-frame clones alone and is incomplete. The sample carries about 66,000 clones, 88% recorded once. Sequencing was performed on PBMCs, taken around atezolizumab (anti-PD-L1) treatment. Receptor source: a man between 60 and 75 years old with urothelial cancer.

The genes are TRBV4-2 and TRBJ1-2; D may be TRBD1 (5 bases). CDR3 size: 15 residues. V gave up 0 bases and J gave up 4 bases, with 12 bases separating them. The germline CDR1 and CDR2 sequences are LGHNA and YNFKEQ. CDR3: CASSQEPGNIYGYTF. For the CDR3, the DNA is TGTGCCAGCAGCCAAGAACCAGGGAATATCTATGGCTACACCTTC.

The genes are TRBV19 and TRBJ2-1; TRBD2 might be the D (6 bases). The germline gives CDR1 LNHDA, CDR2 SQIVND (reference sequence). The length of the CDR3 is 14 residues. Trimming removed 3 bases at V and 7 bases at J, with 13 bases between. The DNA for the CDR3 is TGTGCCAGTAGTATGGCGGGAACTGCGAATGAGCAGTTCTTC. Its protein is CASSMAGTANEQFF.

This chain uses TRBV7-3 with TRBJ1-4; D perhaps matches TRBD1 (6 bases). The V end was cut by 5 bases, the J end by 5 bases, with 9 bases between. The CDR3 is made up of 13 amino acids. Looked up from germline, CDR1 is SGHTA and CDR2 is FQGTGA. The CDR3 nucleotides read TGTGCCAGCAGCGGGGGCAGGAATGAAAAACTGTTTTTT. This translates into CASSGGRNEKLFF. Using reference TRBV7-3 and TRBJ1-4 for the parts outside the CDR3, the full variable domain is GAGVSQTPSNKVTEKGKYVELRCDPISGHTALYWYRQSLGQGPEFLIYFQGTGAADDSGLPNDRFFAVRPEGSVSTLKIQRTERGDSAVYLCASSGGRNEKLFFGSGTQLSVL.

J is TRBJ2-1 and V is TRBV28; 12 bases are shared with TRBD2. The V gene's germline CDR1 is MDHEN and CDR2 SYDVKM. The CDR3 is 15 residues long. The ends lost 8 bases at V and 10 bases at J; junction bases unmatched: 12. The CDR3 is CASRPSTSGGREQFF. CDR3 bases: TGTGCCAGCCGCCCCTCGACTAGCGGGGGCCGGGAGCAGTTCTTC.

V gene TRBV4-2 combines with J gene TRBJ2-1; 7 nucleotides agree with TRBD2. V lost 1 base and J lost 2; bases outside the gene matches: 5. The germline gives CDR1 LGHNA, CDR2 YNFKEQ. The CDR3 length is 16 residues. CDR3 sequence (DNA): TGTGCCAGCAGCCAAGGGAGCGGGACGGCCTACAATGAGCAGTTCTTC. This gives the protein CASSQGSGTAYNEQFF.

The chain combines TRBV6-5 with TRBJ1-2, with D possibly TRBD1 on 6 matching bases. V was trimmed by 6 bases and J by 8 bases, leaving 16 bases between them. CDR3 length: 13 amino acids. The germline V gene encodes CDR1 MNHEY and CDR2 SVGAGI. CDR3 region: CASRSTGTRGYTF. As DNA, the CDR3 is TGTGCCAGCAGGTCCACAGGGACGCGAGGCTACACCTTC.

CDR3 region: CASSPPGGGNTEAFF. CDR3 nucleotide sequence: TGTGCCAGCAGCCCGCCGGGGGGCGGGAACACTGAAGCTTTCTTT. The chain employs TRBV28 and TRBJ1-1; D possibly corresponds to TRBD1 (6 bases). V lost 6 bases and J lost 1, with 15 bases in between. The CDR3 is made up of 15 amino acids. The V gene's germline CDR1 is MDHEN and CDR2 SYDVKM.

DNA for the CDR3: TGTGCCAGCAACAGGGCGGAGGTAGATCGCTACACCTTC. As protein: CASNRAEVDRYTF. V and J are TRBV7-9 and TRBJ1-2; D possibly corresponds to TRBD1 (6 bases). V gave up 7 bases and J gave up 9 bases, with 18 bases separating them. This CDR3 spans 13 amino acids. Germline V lookup: CDR1 SEHNR, CDR2 FQNEAQ (reference sequence).

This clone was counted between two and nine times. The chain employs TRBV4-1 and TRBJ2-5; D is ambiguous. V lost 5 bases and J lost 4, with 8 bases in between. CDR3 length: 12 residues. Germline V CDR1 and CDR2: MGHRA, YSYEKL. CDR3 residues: CASSRGAETQYF. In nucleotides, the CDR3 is TGCGCCAGCAGCAGAGGAGCAGAGACCCAGTACTTC.

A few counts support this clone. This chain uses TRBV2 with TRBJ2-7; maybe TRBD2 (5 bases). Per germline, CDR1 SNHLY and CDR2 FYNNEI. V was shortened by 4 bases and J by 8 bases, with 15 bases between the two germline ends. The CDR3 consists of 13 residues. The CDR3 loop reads CASSVMDSRQQYF. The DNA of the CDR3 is TGTGCCAGCAGTGTGATGGACTCCCGCCAGCAGTACTTC.

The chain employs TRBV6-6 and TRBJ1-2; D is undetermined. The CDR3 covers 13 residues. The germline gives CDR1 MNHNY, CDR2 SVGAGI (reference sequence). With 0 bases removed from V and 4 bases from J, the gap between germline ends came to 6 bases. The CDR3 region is CASSYSAGYGYTF. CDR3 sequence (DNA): TGTGCCAGCAGTTACTCGGCAGGCTATGGCTACACCTTC.

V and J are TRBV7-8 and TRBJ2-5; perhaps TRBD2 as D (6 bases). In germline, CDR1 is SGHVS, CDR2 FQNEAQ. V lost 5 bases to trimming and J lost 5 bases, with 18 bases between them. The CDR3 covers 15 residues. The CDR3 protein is CASSSRLVRRETQYF. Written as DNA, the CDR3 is TGTGCCAGCAGCAGCCGACTAGTTCGGCGGGAGACCCAGTACTTC. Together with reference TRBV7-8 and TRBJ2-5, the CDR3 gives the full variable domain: GAGVSQSPRYKVAKRGQDVALRCDPISGHVSLFWYQQALGQGPEFLTYFQNEAQLDKSGLPSDRFFAERPEGSVSTLKIQRTQQEDSAVYLCASSSRLVRRETQYFGPGTRLLVL.

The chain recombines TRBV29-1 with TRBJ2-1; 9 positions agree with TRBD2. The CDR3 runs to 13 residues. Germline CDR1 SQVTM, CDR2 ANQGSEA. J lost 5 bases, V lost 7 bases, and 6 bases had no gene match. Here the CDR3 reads CSAQTSGHNEQFF. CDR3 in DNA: TGCAGCGCCCAGACTAGCGGTCACAATGAGCAGTTCTTC.

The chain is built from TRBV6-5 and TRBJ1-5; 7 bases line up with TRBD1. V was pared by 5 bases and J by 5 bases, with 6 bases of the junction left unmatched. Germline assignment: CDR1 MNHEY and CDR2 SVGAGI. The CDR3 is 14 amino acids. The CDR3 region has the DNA TGTGCCAGCAGTCTAGACAGGGCCTATCAGCCCCAGCATTTT. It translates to CASSLDRAYQPQHF.

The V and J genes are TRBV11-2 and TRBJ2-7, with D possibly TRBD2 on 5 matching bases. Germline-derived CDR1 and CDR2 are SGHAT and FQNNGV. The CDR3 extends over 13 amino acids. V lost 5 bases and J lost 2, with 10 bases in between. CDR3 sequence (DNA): TGTGCCAGCAGCAACCCCGGGGCCTACGAGCAGTACTTC. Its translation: CASSNPGAYEQYF.

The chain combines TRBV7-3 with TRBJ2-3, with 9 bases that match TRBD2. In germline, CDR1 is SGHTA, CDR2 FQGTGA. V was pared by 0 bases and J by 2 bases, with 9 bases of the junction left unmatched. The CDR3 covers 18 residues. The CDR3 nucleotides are TGTGCCAGCAGCTTAACGTTCCTAGCGGGACGGGACACAGATACGCAGTATTTT. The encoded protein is CASSLTFLAGRDTDTQYF.

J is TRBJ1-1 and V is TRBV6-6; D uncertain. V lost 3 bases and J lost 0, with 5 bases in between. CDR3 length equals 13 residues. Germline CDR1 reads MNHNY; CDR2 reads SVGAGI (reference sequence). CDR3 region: CASSYNLNTEAFF. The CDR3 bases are TGTGCCAGCAGTTATAATCTGAACACTGAAGCTTTCTTT.

CDR3 nucleotide sequence: TGTGCCAGCAGTGGGGGACTAGAACTTGCAGATACGCAGTATTTT. Translation: CASSGGLELADTQYF. This sequence joins TRBV13 and TRBJ2-3; 8 bases agree with TRBD2. The junction had 9 bases not matched to a gene; V was cut back by 6 bases and J by 4 bases. This CDR3 comprises 15 residues. The germline gives CDR1 PRHDT, CDR2 FYEKMQ (reference sequence).

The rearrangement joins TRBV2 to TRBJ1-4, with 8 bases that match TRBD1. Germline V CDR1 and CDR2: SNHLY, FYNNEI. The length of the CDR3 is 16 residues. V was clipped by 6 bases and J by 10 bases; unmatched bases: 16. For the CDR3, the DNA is TGTGCCAGCAGCACTCTCGACAGGGGCGCCCTCCGAAAACTGTTTTTT. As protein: CASSTLDRGALRKLFF.

The CDR3 protein is CASSLLQGYTGELFF. The CDR3 DNA reads as TGTGCCAGCAGCTTGTTACAGGGGTACACCGGGGAGCTGTTTTTT. This chain uses TRBV5-4 with TRBJ2-2, with 7 bases aligning to TRBD1. V dropped 1 base and J dropped 3; count of bases not matched to a gene: 3. From germline, CDR1 is SGHNT and CDR2 YYREEE (reference sequence). The CDR3 has 15 residues.

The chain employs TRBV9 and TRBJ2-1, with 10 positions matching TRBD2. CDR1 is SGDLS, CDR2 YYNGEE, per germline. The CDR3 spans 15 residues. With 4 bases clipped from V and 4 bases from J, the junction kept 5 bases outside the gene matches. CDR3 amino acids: CASSTAGGQYNEQFF. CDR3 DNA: TGTGCCAGCAGCACAGCGGGAGGGCAATACAATGAGCAGTTCTTC.

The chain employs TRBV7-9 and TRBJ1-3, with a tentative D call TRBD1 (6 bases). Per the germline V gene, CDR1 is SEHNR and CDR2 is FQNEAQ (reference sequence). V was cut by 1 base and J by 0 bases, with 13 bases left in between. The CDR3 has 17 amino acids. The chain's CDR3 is CASSLGGGPRSGNTIYF. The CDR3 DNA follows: TGTGCCAGCAGCTTAGGGGGGGGCCCCCGCTCTGGAAACACCATATATTTT.

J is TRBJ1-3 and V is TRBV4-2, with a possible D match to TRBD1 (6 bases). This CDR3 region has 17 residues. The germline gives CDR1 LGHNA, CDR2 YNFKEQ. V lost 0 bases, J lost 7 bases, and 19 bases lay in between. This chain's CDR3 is CASSQEDSNLRLNTIYF. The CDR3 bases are TGTGCCAGCAGCCAAGAGGACAGTAACCTTCGGCTGAACACCATATATTTT.

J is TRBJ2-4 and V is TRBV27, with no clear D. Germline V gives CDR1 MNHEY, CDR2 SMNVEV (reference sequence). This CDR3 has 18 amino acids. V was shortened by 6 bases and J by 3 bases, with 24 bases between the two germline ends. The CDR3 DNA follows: TGTGCCAGCAGGACCTTCTTTCAATATGCAGGCCACAAAAACATTCAGTACTTC. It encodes CASRTFFQYAGHKNIQYF.